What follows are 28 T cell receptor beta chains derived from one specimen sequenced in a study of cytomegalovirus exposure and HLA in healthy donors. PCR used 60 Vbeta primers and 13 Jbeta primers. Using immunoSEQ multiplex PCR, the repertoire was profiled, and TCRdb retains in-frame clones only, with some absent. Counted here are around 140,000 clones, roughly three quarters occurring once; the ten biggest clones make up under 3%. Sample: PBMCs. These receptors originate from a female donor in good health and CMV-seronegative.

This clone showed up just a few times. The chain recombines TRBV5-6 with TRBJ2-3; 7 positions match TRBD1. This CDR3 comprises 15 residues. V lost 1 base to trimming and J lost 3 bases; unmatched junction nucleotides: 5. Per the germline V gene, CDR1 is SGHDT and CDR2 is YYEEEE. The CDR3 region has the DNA TGTGCCAGCAGCTTGAGAACAGGGGTTACAGATACGCAGTATTTT. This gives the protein CASSLRTGVTDTQYF. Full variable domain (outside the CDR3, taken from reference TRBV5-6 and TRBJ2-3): DAGVTQSPTHLIKTRGQQVTLRCSPKSGHDTVSWYQQALGQGPQFIFQYYEEEERQRGNFPDRFSGHQFPNYSSELNVNALLLGDSALYLCASSLRTGVTDTQYFGPGTRLTVL.

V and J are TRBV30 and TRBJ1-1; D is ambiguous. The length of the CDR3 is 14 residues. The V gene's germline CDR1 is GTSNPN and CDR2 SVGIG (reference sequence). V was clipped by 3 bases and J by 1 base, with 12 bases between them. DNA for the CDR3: TGTGCCTGGAGCCCGGGAGGGTGGAACACTGAAGCTTTCTTT. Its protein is CAWSPGGWNTEAFF.

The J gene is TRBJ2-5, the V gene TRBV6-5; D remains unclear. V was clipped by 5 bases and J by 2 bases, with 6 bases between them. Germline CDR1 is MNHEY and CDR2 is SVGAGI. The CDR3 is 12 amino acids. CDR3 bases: TGTGCCAGCAGTAGAACACAAGAGACCCAGTACTTC. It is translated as CASSRTQETQYF.

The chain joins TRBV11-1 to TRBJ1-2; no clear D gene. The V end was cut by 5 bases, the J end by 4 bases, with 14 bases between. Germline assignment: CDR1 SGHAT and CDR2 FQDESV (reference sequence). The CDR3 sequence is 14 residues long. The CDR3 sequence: CASSPPGIPYGYTF. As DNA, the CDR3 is TGTGCCAGCAGCCCGCCCGGGATACCCTATGGCTACACCTTC.

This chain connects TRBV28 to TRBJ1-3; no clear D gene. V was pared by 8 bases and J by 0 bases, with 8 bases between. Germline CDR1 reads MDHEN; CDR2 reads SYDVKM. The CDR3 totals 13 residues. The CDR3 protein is CASSTFSGNTIYF. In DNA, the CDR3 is TGTGCCAGCTCTACCTTCTCTGGAAACACCATATATTTT. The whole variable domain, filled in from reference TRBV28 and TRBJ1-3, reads DVKVTQSSRYLVKRTGEKVFLECVQDMDHENMFWYRQDPGLGLRLIYFSYDVKMKEKGDIPEGYSVSREKKERFSLILESASTNQTSMYLCASSTFSGNTIYFGEGSWLTVV.

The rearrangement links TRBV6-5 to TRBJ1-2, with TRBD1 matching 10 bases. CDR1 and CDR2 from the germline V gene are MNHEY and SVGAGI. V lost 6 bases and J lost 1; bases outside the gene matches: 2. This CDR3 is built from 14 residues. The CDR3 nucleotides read TGTGCCAGCAGGGGGGACAGGGGTAACTATGGCTACACCTTC. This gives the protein CASRGDRGNYGYTF.

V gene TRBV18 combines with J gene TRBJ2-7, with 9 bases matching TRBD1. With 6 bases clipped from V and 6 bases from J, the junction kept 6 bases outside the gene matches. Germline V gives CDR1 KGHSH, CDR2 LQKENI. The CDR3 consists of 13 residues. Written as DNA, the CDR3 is TGTGCCAGCTCCAAACAGGGGGCAGCCGAGCAGTACTTC. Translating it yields CASSKQGAAEQYF.

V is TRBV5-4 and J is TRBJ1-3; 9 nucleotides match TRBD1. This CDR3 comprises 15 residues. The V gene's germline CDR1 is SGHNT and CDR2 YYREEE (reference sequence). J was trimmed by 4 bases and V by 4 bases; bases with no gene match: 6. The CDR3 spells CASSTAGTGGNTIYF. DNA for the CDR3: TGTGCCAGCAGCACCGCCGGGACAGGGGGAAACACCATATATTTT.

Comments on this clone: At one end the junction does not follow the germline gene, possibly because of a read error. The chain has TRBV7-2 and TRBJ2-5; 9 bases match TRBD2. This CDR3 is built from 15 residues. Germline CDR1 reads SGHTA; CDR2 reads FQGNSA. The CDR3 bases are TGCGCCAGCAGCTTATTAGCGGGGGACCAAGAGACCCAGTACTTC. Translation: CASSLLAGDQETQYF.

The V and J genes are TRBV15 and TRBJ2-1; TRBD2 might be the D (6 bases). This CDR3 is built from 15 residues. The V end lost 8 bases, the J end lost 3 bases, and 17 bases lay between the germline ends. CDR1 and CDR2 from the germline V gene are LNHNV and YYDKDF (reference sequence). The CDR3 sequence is CATAPTRVGYNEQFF. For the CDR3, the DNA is TGTGCCACCGCCCCGACTAGAGTTGGCTACAATGAGCAGTTCTTC.

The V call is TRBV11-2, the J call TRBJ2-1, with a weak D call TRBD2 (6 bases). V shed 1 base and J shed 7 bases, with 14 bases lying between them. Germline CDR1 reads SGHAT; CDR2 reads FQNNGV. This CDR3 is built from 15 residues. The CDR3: CASSLGGLPSNEQFF. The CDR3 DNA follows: TGTGCCAGCAGCTTAGGAGGACTACCTTCAAATGAGCAGTTCTTC.

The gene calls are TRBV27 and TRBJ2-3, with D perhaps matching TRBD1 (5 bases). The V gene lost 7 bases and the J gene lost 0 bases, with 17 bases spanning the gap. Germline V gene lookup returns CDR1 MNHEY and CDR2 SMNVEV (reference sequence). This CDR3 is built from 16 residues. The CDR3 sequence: CASNLDRKGSTDTQYF. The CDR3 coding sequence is TGTGCCAGCAACCTCGACCGGAAGGGGAGCACAGATACGCAGTATTTT.

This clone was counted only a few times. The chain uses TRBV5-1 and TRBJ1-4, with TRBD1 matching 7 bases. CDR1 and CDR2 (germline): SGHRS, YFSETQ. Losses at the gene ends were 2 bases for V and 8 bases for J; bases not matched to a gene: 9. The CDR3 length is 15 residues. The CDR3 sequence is CASSLRTGGGEKLFF. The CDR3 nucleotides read TGCGCCAGCAGCTTACGGACAGGCGGGGGGGAAAAACTGTTTTTT.

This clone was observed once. CDR3 loop: CASGTGTVVYGYTF. CDR3 DNA: TGCGCCAGCGGCACTGGGACAGTCGTCTATGGCTACACCTTC. The rearrangement uses TRBV5-1 and TRBJ1-2, with TRBD1 matching 7 bases. The V segment lost 7 bases and the J segment 4 bases; nucleotides outside the gene matches: 10. Germline CDR1 reads SGHRS; CDR2 reads YFSETQ. The CDR3 covers 14 residues. Full variable domain (outside the CDR3, taken from reference TRBV5-1 and TRBJ1-2): KAGVTQTPRYLIKTRGQQVTLSCSPISGHRSVSWYQQTPGQGLQFLFEYFSETQRNKGNFPGRFSGRQFSNSRSEMNVSTLELGDSALYLCASGTGTVVYGYTFGSGTRLTVV.

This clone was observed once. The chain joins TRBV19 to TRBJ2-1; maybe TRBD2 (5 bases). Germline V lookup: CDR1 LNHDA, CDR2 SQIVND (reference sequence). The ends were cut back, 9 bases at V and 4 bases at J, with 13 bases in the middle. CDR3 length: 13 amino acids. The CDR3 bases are TGTGCCAGCTCCCGCCCGGGGTACAATGAGCAGTTCTTC. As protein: CASSRPGYNEQFF.

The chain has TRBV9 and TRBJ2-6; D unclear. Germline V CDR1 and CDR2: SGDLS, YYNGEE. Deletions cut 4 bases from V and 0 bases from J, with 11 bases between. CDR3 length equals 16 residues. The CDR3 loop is CASSSRVHSGANVLTF. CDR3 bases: TGTGCCAGCAGCTCCCGCGTCCACTCTGGGGCCAACGTCCTGACTTTC.

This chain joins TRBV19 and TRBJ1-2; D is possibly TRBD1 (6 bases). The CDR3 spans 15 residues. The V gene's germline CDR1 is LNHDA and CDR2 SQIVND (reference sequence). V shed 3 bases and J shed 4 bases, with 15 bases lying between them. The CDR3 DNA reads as TGTGCCAGTAGTATTCAAGCAGGGGAGACCTATGGCTACACCTTC. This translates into CASSIQAGETYGYTF.

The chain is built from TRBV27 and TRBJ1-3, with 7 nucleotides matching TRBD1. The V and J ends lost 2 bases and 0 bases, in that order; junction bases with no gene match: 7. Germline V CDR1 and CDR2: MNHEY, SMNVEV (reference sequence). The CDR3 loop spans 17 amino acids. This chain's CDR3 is CASSLLPRGISGNTIYF. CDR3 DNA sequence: TGTGCCAGCAGTTTACTCCCCAGGGGGATCTCTGGAAACACCATATATTTT.

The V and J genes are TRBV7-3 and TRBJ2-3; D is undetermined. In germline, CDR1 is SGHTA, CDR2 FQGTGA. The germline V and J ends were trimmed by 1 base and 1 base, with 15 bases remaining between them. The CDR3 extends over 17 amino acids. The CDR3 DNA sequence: TGTGCCAGCAGCTTAAAGCCCGCACGCACCCGCACAGATACGCAGTATTTT. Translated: CASSLKPARTRTDTQYF.

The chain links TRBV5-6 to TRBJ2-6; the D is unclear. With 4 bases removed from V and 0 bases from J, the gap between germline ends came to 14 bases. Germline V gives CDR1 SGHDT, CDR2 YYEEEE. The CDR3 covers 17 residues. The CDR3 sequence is CASSPTKLNSGANVLTF. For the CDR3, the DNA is TGTGCCAGCAGCCCGACGAAACTAAACTCTGGGGCCAACGTCCTGACTTTC. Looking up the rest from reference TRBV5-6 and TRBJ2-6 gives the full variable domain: DAGVTQSPTHLIKTRGQQVTLRCSPKSGHDTVSWYQQALGQGPQFIFQYYEEEERQRGNFPDRFSGHQFPNYSSELNVNALLLGDSALYLCASSPTKLNSGANVLTFGAGSRLTVL.

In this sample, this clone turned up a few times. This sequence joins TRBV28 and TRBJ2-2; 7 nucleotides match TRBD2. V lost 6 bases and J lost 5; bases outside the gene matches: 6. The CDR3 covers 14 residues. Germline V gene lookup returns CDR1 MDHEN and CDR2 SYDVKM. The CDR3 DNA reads TGTGCCAGCAGCCGTGGGACTACTACCGGGGAGCTGTTTTTT. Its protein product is CASSRGTTTGELFF.

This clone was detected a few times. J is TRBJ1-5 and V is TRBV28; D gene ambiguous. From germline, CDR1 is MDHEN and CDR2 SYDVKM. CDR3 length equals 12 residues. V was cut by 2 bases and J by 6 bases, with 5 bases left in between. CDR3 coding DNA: TGTGCCAGCAGTTTAACATCTCAGCCCCAGCATTTT. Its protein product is CASSLTSQPQHF.

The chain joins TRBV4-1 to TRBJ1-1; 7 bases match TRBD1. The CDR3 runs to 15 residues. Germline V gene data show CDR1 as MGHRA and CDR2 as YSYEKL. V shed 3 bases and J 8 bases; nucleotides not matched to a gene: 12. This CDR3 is CASSQSSRDREEAFF. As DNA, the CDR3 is TGCGCCAGCAGCCAGTCATCCCGGGACAGAGAAGAAGCTTTCTTT.

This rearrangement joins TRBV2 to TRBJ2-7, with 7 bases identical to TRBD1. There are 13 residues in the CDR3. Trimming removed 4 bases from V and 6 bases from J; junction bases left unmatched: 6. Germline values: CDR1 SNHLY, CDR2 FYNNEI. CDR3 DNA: TGTGCCAGCAGTGTGACAGGGCTGGCCGAGCAGTACTTC. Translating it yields CASSVTGLAEQYF.

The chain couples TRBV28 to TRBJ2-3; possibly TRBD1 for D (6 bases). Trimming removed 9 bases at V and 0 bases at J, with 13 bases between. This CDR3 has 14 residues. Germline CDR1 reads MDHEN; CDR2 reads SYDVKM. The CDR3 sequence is CASASGQSTDTQYF. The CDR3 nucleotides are TGTGCCAGTGCGAGCGGACAGAGCACAGATACGCAGTATTTT.

The CDR3 bases are TGTGCCAGCAGTTTAGCCCCCCGACAGGGGAACTATGGCTACACCTTC. Its protein is CASSLAPRQGNYGYTF. The gene calls are TRBV28 and TRBJ1-2; 8 bases match TRBD1. The CDR3 has 16 residues. CDR1 is MDHEN, CDR2 SYDVKM, per germline. V shed 2 bases and J 2 bases; nucleotides not matched to a gene: 7.

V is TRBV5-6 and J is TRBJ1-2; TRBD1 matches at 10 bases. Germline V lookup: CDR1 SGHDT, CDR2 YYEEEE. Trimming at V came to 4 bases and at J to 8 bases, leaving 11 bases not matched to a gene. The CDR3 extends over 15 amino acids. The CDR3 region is CASSLDRGNLGGYTF. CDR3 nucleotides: TGTGCCAGCAGCCTGGACAGGGGGAATTTAGGAGGCTACACCTTC.

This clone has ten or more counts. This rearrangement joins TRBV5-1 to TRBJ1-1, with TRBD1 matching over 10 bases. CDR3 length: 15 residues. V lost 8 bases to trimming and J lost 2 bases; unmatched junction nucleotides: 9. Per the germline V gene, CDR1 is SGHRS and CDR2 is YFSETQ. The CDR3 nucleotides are TGCGCCAGTGCCCGGGACAGGGGTGTAAACACTGAAGCTTTCTTT. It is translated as CASARDRGVNTEAFF.